Shown below are 27 T cell receptor beta chains from a single sample sequenced in a study of OX40 agonist ivuxolimab in advanced cancers. Here immunoSEQ multiplex PCR was the method, and the copy in TCRdb shows in-frame clones only, minus some. Of 90,000 or so clones listed, 90% to 95% are singletons. Sequenced here: CD4+ or CD8+ T cells sorted from blood, sampled in a trial of the OX40 agonist ivuxolimab. Every receptor here comes from an adult with an advanced solid tumor such as melanoma, head and neck, liver or kidney cancer.

The chain is built from TRBV5-4 and TRBJ1-2; the match to TRBD1 covers 12 bases. Germline lookup yields CDR1 SGHNT and CDR2 YYREEE (reference sequence). This CDR3 is 14 amino acids long. Trimming at V came to 4 bases and at J to 8 bases, leaving 6 bases not matched to a gene. CDR3 sequence reads: CASSLGTGGGGYTF. The DNA for the CDR3 is TGTGCCAGCAGCCTCGGGACAGGGGGCGGAGGCTACACCTTC.

The V gene is TRBV5-6, the J gene TRBJ2-1; either TRBD1 or TRBD2 may supply D (5 bases each). The CDR3 loop spans 11 amino acids. Germline V gene data show CDR1 as SGHDT and CDR2 as YYEEEE. V lost 7 bases, J lost 4 bases, and 6 bases lay in between. The CDR3 DNA is TGTGCCAGCGGGACGTACAATGAGCAGTTCTTC. Translating it yields CASGTYNEQFF.

This chain connects TRBV10-3 to TRBJ2-1; 9 nucleotides align to TRBD1. The CDR3 runs to 16 residues. Germline V gene sequence: CDR1 ENHRY, CDR2 SYGVKD. V dropped 7 bases and J dropped 6; count of bases not matched to a gene: 13. CDR3 in amino acids: CAIIETGGKGFNEQFF. The CDR3 nucleotides are TGTGCCATCATAGAAACAGGGGGCAAAGGATTCAATGAGCAGTTCTTC.

This chain uses TRBV5-1 with TRBJ2-1; TRBD1 aligns across 7 bases. J was trimmed by 7 bases and V by 0 bases; bases with no gene match: 7. In germline, CDR1 is SGHRS, CDR2 YFSETQ. The CDR3 spans 15 residues. The CDR3 DNA reads as TGCGCCAGCAGCTTGGGAGCCGGGACAGTGAATGAGCAGTTCTTC. Translating it yields CASSLGAGTVNEQFF.

V is TRBV12-5 and J is TRBJ1-3; no clear D gene. V lost 0 bases and J lost 4, with 4 bases in between. The germline CDR1 and CDR2 sequences are LGHNT and FRNRAP. This CDR3 is built from 13 residues. DNA for the CDR3: TGTGCTAGTGGTTTGGTAGTGGGAAACACCATATATTTT. Encoded protein: CASGLVVGNTIYF.

The V and J genes are TRBV19 and TRBJ2-7; 11 nucleotides agree with TRBD2. Germline V lookup: CDR1 LNHDA, CDR2 SQIVND (reference sequence). The V segment lost 3 bases and the J segment 4 bases; nucleotides outside the gene matches: 5. The CDR3 consists of 15 residues. CDR3 DNA: TGTGCCAGTAGTATTGCTAGCGGGAGGCCATACGAGCAGTACTTC. Protein sequence: CASSIASGRPYEQYF.

There are a few counts of this clone. This chain joins TRBV5-8 and TRBJ1-5, with a tentative D call TRBD1 (6 bases). This CDR3 comprises 14 residues. V was trimmed by 3 bases and J by 6 bases, leaving 13 bases between them. Per germline, CDR1 SGHTS and CDR2 YDEGEE. In nucleotides, the CDR3 is TGTGCCAGCAGCTGGGGGCAGGGCACTCAGCCCCAGCATTTT. This codes for CASSWGQGTQPQHF.

The chain carries TRBV5-1 and TRBJ2-1; perhaps TRBD1 as D (6 bases). V was pared by 1 base and J by 6 bases, with 14 bases between. This CDR3 is built from 15 residues. Germline CDR1 is SGHRS and CDR2 is YFSETQ. Written as DNA, the CDR3 is TGCGCCAGCAGCTTGCCAGGGGCTTCCGGCAATGAGCAGTTCTTC. Protein: CASSLPGASGNEQFF.

Only one count was recorded for this clone. V usage is TRBV7-2 and J usage is TRBJ2-1; 9 bases are a match to TRBD2. The CDR3 is 14 amino acids. Germline CDR1 reads SGHTA; CDR2 reads FQGNSA. The ends lost 5 bases at V and 7 bases at J; junction bases unmatched: 6. CDR3 amino acids: CASSGAGGSNEQFF. CDR3 DNA sequence: TGTGCCAGCAGCGGGGCGGGAGGGTCAAATGAGCAGTTCTTC. Filled out from reference TRBV7-2 and TRBJ2-1, the complete variable domain reads GAGVSQSPSNKVTEKGKDVELRCDPISGHTALYWYRQSLGQGLEFLIYFQGNSAPDKSGLPSDRFSAERTGGSVSTLTIQRTQQEDSAVYLCASSGAGGSNEQFFGPGTRLTVL.

The chain combines TRBV6-5 with TRBJ2-7; 11 nucleotides align to TRBD2. V was pared by 6 bases and J by 7 bases, with 11 bases of the junction left unmatched. Germline assignment: CDR1 MNHEY and CDR2 SVGAGI. The CDR3 length is 15 residues. CDR3 in DNA: TGTGCCAGCAGACCACGGGAGGGACTAGCGGAAGAGCAGTACTTC. This gives the protein CASRPREGLAEEQYF.

The rearrangement links TRBV7-2 to TRBJ2-7; TRBD1 aligns across 7 bases. The CDR3 spans 17 residues. CDR1 is SGHTA and CDR2 is FQGNSA in the germline V gene. V was clipped by 4 bases and J by 2 bases; unmatched bases: 14. This chain's CDR3 is CASSSVRRGPKTYEQYF. CDR3 sequence (DNA): TGTGCCAGCAGCTCCGTCCGTAGGGGGCCGAAAACCTACGAGCAGTACTTC.

The chain recombines TRBV2 with TRBJ2-5; D possibly uses TRBD1 or TRBD2 (5 bases each). Germline CDR1 reads SNHLY; CDR2 reads FYNNEI. This CDR3 comprises 13 residues. V gave up 7 bases and J gave up 5 bases, with 14 bases separating them. The CDR3 nucleotides are TGTGCCAGCATGGGCGGGCCAGGGGAGACCCAGTACTTC. Its translation is CASMGGPGETQYF.

This clone has a single count. The chain recombines TRBV19 with TRBJ2-5; D unclear. The germline CDR1 and CDR2 sequences are LNHDA and SQIVND (reference sequence). Deletions cut 4 bases from V and 4 bases from J, with 10 bases between. CDR3 length: 13 amino acids. The CDR3 loop reads CASSRLEGETQYF. CDR3 coding DNA: TGTGCCAGTAGTAGGTTGGAAGGAGAGACCCAGTACTTC.

This chain uses TRBV28 with TRBJ2-1; D gene unclear. V was pared by 5 bases and J by 3 bases, with 2 bases between. The CDR3 covers 11 residues. In germline, CDR1 is MDHEN, CDR2 SYDVKM. The chain's CDR3 is CASSRYNEQFF. CDR3 nucleotides: TGTGCCAGCAGTCGCTACAATGAGCAGTTCTTC.

The chain links TRBV10-3 to TRBJ2-3; 10 positions match TRBD1. There are 14 residues in the CDR3. Germline loops: CDR1 ENHRY, CDR2 SYGVKD. Trimming took 7 bases from V and 5 from J; bases not matched to a gene: 6. CDR3 bases: TGTGCCATCACCGAGACAGGGGGCTTAGATACGCAGTATTTT. It translates to CAITETGGLDTQYF.

The chain combines TRBV9 with TRBJ2-7, with 10 bases matching TRBD1. The CDR3 is 15 amino acids. Germline V gene sequence: CDR1 SGDLS, CDR2 YYNGEE. The junction had 5 bases not matched to a gene; V was cut back by 3 bases and J by 2 bases. DNA for the CDR3: TGTGCCAGCAGCGCCGGACAGGGGGGAACCTACGAGCAGTACTTC. It yields the protein CASSAGQGGTYEQYF.

The rearrangement uses TRBV18 and TRBJ2-3, with D possibly matching TRBD2 (5 bases). The CDR3 is 15 residues long. Germline loops: CDR1 KGHSH, CDR2 LQKENI. V lost 4 bases and J 2 bases, leaving 13 bases between the germline ends. The DNA of the CDR3 is TGTGCCAGCTCACGATCCGAGGGTAACACAGATACGCAGTATTTT. Protein sequence: CASSRSEGNTDTQYF.

The chain recombines TRBV5-4 with TRBJ2-5; 7 bases agree with TRBD1. The CDR3 runs to 13 residues. Germline CDR1 and CDR2: SGHNT and YYREEE (reference sequence). The V and J ends lost 3 bases and 4 bases, in that order; junction bases with no gene match: 3. In nucleotides, the CDR3 is TGTGCCAGCAGCTCGGGGACAGTAGAGACCCAGTACTTC. This sequence encodes CASSSGTVETQYF.

This clone was recorded only once. The V gene is TRBV18, the J gene TRBJ1-5, with TRBD1 matching over 8 bases. CDR1 and CDR2 from the germline V gene are KGHSH and LQKENI. The CDR3 has 15 residues. The trim removed 3 bases at V and 5 bases at J, leaving 6 bases unmatched. The CDR3 region is CASSPRTGRDQPQHF. In DNA, the CDR3 is TGTGCCAGCTCACCCCGGACAGGGCGGGATCAGCCCCAGCATTTT.

The chain uses TRBV7-3 and TRBJ2-1, with 10 bases matching TRBD2. The CDR3 consists of 15 residues. Germline values: CDR1 SGHTA, CDR2 FQGTGA. With 5 bases clipped from V and 8 bases from J, the junction kept 9 bases outside the gene matches. For the CDR3, the DNA is TGTGCCAGCAGCCGTTCCGGGACTAGCGCCGATGAGCAGTTCTTC. Encoded protein: CASSRSGTSADEQFF.

This clone was found once. V gene TRBV11-2 combines with J gene TRBJ1-4, with D uncertain. The CDR3 extends over 14 amino acids. The germline V and J ends were trimmed by 3 bases and 0 bases, with 5 bases remaining between them. Per germline, CDR1 SGHAT and CDR2 FQNNGV. Written as DNA, the CDR3 is TGTGCCAGCAGCTTCAGGTCAACTAATGAAAAACTGTTTTTT. As protein: CASSFRSTNEKLFF.

The chain joins TRBV2 to TRBJ2-7, with D unresolved. The CDR3 has 11 residues. CDR1 and CDR2 from the germline V gene are SNHLY and FYNNEI. V lost 6 bases to trimming and J lost 6 bases, with 9 bases between them. CDR3 sequence reads: CASRVGREQYF. In nucleotides, the CDR3 is TGTGCCAGCAGGGTGGGCCGCGAGCAGTACTTC.

V usage is TRBV18 and J usage is TRBJ2-5, with 15 bases fitting TRBD2. Germline V gene data show CDR1 as KGHSH and CDR2 as LQKENI. The CDR3 spans 20 residues. V gave up 0 bases and J gave up 5 bases; unmatched junction bases: 13. CDR3 in DNA: TGTGCCAGCTCACCACCGTTCGGAATAAGGACTAGCGGGGGGGCGGAGACCCAGTACTTC. Translated: CASSPPFGIRTSGGAETQYF.

The V call is TRBV5-1, the J call TRBJ1-3; weak D call: TRBD1 (5 bases). The CDR3 is 18 residues long. The germline V gene has CDR1 SGHRS and CDR2 YFSETQ. Trimming stripped 2 bases from V and 0 bases from J, with 18 bases between. Written as DNA, the CDR3 is TGCGCCAGCAGCTTATTTGGGGCGCGTTTCGGCTCTGGAAACACCATATATTTT. As protein: CASSLFGARFGSGNTIYF.

The J gene is TRBJ2-3, the V gene TRBV5-1; D assignment may be TRBD1 or TRBD2 (6 bases each). Germline lookup yields CDR1 SGHRS and CDR2 YFSETQ. V was shortened by 4 bases and J by 2 bases, with 17 bases between the two germline ends. This CDR3 has 16 amino acids. CDR3: CASSQGTGANTDTQYF. DNA of the CDR3: TGCGCCAGCAGCCAAGGGACGGGGGCCAACACAGATACGCAGTATTTT. Full variable domain (remainder filled in from reference TRBV5-1 and TRBJ2-3): KAGVTQTPRYLIKTRGQQVTLSCSPISGHRSVSWYQQTPGQGLQFLFEYFSETQRNKGNFPGRFSGRQFSNSRSEMNVSTLELGDSALYLCASSQGTGANTDTQYFGPGTRLTVL.

The V gene is TRBV7-2, the J gene TRBJ2-1; 8 positions match TRBD1. There are 19 residues in the CDR3. From germline, CDR1 is SGHTA and CDR2 FQGNSA. Trimming took 5 bases from V and 1 from J; bases not matched to a gene: 16. CDR3 residues: CASSGRTGRIFLSYNEQFF. CDR3 nucleotides: TGTGCCAGCAGCGGACGGACAGGGAGGATCTTTCTATCCTACAATGAGCAGTTCTTC.

The CDR3 sequence: CASSRPPFYEQYF. The CDR3 coding sequence is TGTGCCAGCAGTCGCCCCCCTTTCTACGAGCAGTACTTC. This rearrangement joins TRBV28 to TRBJ2-7; D remains ambiguous. Germline assignment: CDR1 MDHEN and CDR2 SYDVKM. The CDR3 runs to 13 residues. Trimming shortened V by 5 bases and J by 3 bases, and 11 bases separated the two germline ends.